The 29 T cell receptor beta chains listed next were all sequenced from one sample in a study of cytomegalovirus exposure and HLA in healthy donors. Sequencing used immunoSEQ multiplex PCR; TCRdb keeps in-frame clones, though not all of them. The sample lists approximately 240,000 clones, 85% to 95% occurring once. The sample comprised PBMCs. Source of these receptors: a woman under 30 in good health and CMV-seronegative.

This clone was observed once. The chain recombines TRBV6-1 with TRBJ1-2; 7 nucleotides line up with TRBD1. In germline, CDR1 is MNHNS, CDR2 SASEGT. This CDR3 has 15 residues. The J segment lost 4 bases and the V segment lost 0 bases, leaving 5 bases of the junction unmatched. The CDR3 reads CASSEASDRAYGYTF. The CDR3 region has the DNA TGTGCCAGCAGTGAAGCTTCCGACAGGGCCTATGGCTACACCTTC.

The chain links TRBV5-1 to TRBJ2-1, with D tentatively TRBD1 (6 bases). CDR1 and CDR2 (germline): SGHRS, YFSETQ. This CDR3 has 13 residues. The V and J ends lost 1 base and 6 bases respectively, with 8 bases between them. CDR3: CASSLLRGNEQFF. Here the CDR3 DNA reads TGCGCCAGCAGCTTGCTCAGGGGCAATGAGCAGTTCTTC.

This rearrangement joins TRBV7-6 to TRBJ2-6; D may be TRBD2 (6 bases). Trimming removed 5 bases at V and 0 bases at J, with 8 bases between. The CDR3 length is 15 residues. Germline V gives CDR1 SGHVS, CDR2 FNYEAQ. The CDR3 bases are TGTGCCAGCAGCCACGGGAGCTCTGGGGCCAACGTCCTGACTTTC. Its translation: CASSHGSSGANVLTF.

The chain joins TRBV7-2 to TRBJ1-1, with 7 nucleotides matching TRBD1. The junction had 5 bases not matched to a gene; V was cut back by 2 bases and J by 8 bases. This CDR3 contains 13 residues. CDR1 is SGHTA and CDR2 is FQGNSA in the germline V gene. The CDR3: CASSLQGDTEAFF. The CDR3 nucleotides read TGTGCCAGCAGCTTACAGGGGGATACAGAAGCTTTCTTT.

The chain combines TRBV7-8 with TRBJ1-5; D not resolved. The CDR3 covers 12 residues. The germline V and J ends were trimmed by 6 bases and 9 bases, with 12 bases remaining between them. Germline V gives CDR1 SGHVS, CDR2 FQNEAQ. CDR3 region: CASSLLEGPQHF. CDR3 bases: TGTGCCAGCAGTTTGCTTGAGGGGCCCCAGCATTTT.

The gene calls are TRBV5-1 and TRBJ2-7, with 7 bases fitting TRBD2. V gave up 0 bases and J gave up 7 bases; unmatched junction bases: 4. Germline CDR1 is SGHRS and CDR2 is YFSETQ. The CDR3 spans 13 residues. The CDR3 sequence: CASSLAEAGEQYF. DNA of the CDR3: TGCGCCAGCAGCTTGGCCGAAGCGGGAGAGCAGTACTTC.

The chain employs TRBV30 and TRBJ2-6; D gene uncertain. CDR3 length: 13 residues. The V gene lost 2 bases and the J gene lost 5 bases, with 7 bases spanning the gap. The germline V gene encodes CDR1 GTSNPN and CDR2 SVGIG (reference sequence). As DNA, the CDR3 is TGTGCCTGGAGTCTAGAGCGGGCCAACGTCCTGACTTTC. Translated, it gives CAWSLERANVLTF.

The chain couples TRBV2 to TRBJ2-1; 7 positions agree with TRBD1. Germline-derived CDR1 and CDR2 are SNHLY and FYNNEI. This CDR3 spans 13 amino acids. After removal of 6 bases from V and 7 bases from J, the junction contained 6 bases not matched to a gene. CDR3 bases: TGTGCCAGCAGCGACCAGACAGGGAATGAGCAGTTCTTC. This translates into CASSDQTGNEQFF.

The rearrangement joins TRBV30 to TRBJ1-6; possibly TRBD1 for D (5 bases). CDR1 is GTSNPN, CDR2 SVGIG, per germline (reference sequence). V was cut by 6 bases and J by 1 base, with 7 bases left in between. The CDR3 has 13 residues. As DNA, the CDR3 is TGTGCCTGCAGGGTTTCCTATAATTCACCCCTCCACTTT. It yields the protein CACRVSYNSPLHF.

This chain connects TRBV18 to TRBJ1-4; unclear D gene. CDR1 and CDR2 from the germline V gene are KGHSH and LQKENI. CDR3 length: 14 amino acids. V was cut by 3 bases and J by 4 bases, with 9 bases left in between. CDR3 sequence: CASSPPGVNEKLFF. As DNA, the CDR3 is TGTGCCAGCTCACCGCCCGGGGTTAATGAAAAACTGTTTTTT.

This sequence joins TRBV2 and TRBJ2-3; 8 positions agree with TRBD2. The V and J ends lost 4 bases and 5 bases, in that order; junction bases with no gene match: 20. Germline CDR1 and CDR2: SNHLY and FYNNEI. This CDR3 region has 19 residues. The CDR3 DNA follows: TGTGCCAGCAGTGTAACTAGCGGCCACCCCCAGGACAACATAGATACGCAGTATTTT. Translated: CASSVTSGHPQDNIDTQYF.

This chain joins TRBV5-1 and TRBJ1-3; 7 bases are shared with TRBD1. V gave up 3 bases and J gave up 4 bases; unmatched junction bases: 4. The V gene's germline CDR1 is SGHRS and CDR2 YFSETQ. This CDR3 is 14 amino acids long. CDR3 DNA: TGCGCCAGCAGCTCGACAGGGTTGGGAAACACCATATATTTT. Translation gives CASSSTGLGNTIYF.

This chain joins TRBV10-3 and TRBJ2-1; D gene uncertain. Trimming pared 3 bases from V and 4 bases from J, leaving 13 bases between. The CDR3 totals 15 residues. Per germline, CDR1 ENHRY and CDR2 SYGVKD. Written as DNA, the CDR3 is TGTGCCATCAGTGAACCTGGTCGGTCATACAATGAGCAGTTCTTC. Amino acid sequence: CAISEPGRSYNEQFF.

The chain combines TRBV19 with TRBJ1-5; no reliable D call. The CDR3 spans 14 residues. The V and J ends lost 4 bases and 2 bases respectively, with 9 bases between them. Germline V gives CDR1 LNHDA, CDR2 SQIVND (reference sequence). This chain's CDR3 is CASSNGIGNQPQHF. The CDR3, as DNA: TGTGCCAGTAGTAACGGGATAGGCAATCAGCCCCAGCATTTT.

This clone was detected once. The chain employs TRBV30 and TRBJ1-1; possibly TRBD1 for D (6 bases). The CDR3 consists of 13 residues. CDR1 is GTSNPN and CDR2 is SVGIG in the germline V gene (reference sequence). The V gene lost 4 bases and the J gene lost 5 bases, with 14 bases spanning the gap. This CDR3 is CAWTYRVWTEAFF. The CDR3 coding sequence is TGTGCCTGGACCTACAGGGTATGGACTGAAGCTTTCTTT.

The J gene is TRBJ1-1, the V gene TRBV10-3; D possibly corresponds to TRBD1 (5 bases). V shed 3 bases and J shed 8 bases, with 13 bases lying between them. Germline CDR1 reads ENHRY; CDR2 reads SYGVKD. CDR3 length: 13 amino acids. The CDR3 coding sequence is TGTGCCATCAGTGAACAGGACCAGGACGAAGCTTTCTTT. Its protein product is CAISEQDQDEAFF.

DNA for the CDR3: TGCAGTGCTAGGCCTATCAATGAGCAGTTCTTC. Protein: CSARPINEQFF. This rearrangement joins TRBV20-1 to TRBJ2-1; D call uncertain. From germline, CDR1 is DFQATT and CDR2 SNEGSKA (reference sequence). The CDR3 length is 11 residues. Trimming pared 3 bases from V and 6 bases from J, leaving 6 bases between.

The CDR3, as DNA: TGTGCCAGCAGCTTAGTCCCAGGAATCTATGGCTACACCTTC. This sequence encodes CASSLVPGIYGYTF. V and J are TRBV7-2 and TRBJ1-2; the D is unclear. Trimming removed 1 base from V and 4 bases from J, with 10 bases in between. There are 14 residues in the CDR3. CDR1 and CDR2 from the germline V gene are SGHTA and FQGNSA.

The J gene is TRBJ2-2, the V gene TRBV12-5, with 7 bases identical to TRBD2. The CDR3 is 17 amino acids. Losses at the gene ends were 6 bases for V and 1 base for J; bases not matched to a gene: 11. CDR1 and CDR2 from the germline V gene are LGHNT and FRNRAP. This chain's CDR3 is CASGVLVGGMNTGELFF. In nucleotides, the CDR3 is TGTGCTAGTGGGGTCTTGGTCGGGGGGATGAACACCGGGGAGCTGTTTTTT.

V usage is TRBV28 and J usage is TRBJ2-2, with D possibly TRBD1 on 5 matching bases. V shed 5 bases and J shed 6 bases, with 34 bases lying between them. The length of the CDR3 is 21 residues. Germline loops: CDR1 MDHEN, CDR2 SYDVKM. The CDR3 coding sequence is TGTGCCAGCAGTCCGCGCACAGTCGGGTGGACACACGGGTTGATATCCGGGGAGCTGTTTTTT. It codes for CASSPRTVGWTHGLISGELFF.

The CDR3 reads CASSVGTSGSLVYEQYF. DNA for the CDR3: TGTGCCAGCAGCGTGGGGACTAGCGGGAGTTTGGTTTACGAGCAGTACTTC. The genes are TRBV9 and TRBJ2-7, with 14 bases that match TRBD2. Per the germline V gene, CDR1 is SGDLS and CDR2 is YYNGEE. The CDR3 has 17 residues. Trimming took 2 bases from V and 4 from J; bases not matched to a gene: 8.

The rearrangement links TRBV6-1 to TRBJ1-1; possible D gene TRBD1, 6 bases. The germline V and J ends were trimmed by 2 bases and 0 bases, with 28 bases remaining between them. This CDR3 is 21 amino acids long. The V gene's germline CDR1 is MNHNS and CDR2 SASEGT. In DNA, the CDR3 is TGTGCCAGCAGTGAAAACGTGCCCGGGGGGCTAAGTTTCCAATTGAACACTGAAGCTTTCTTT. Its translation is CASSENVPGGLSFQLNTEAFF.

Points on this clone: This sample also contains other DNA sequences that code for the same CDR3. V usage is TRBV14 and J usage is TRBJ2-7; tentative D call: TRBD1 (6 bases). There are 13 residues in the CDR3. Germline V gene data show CDR1 as SGHDN and CDR2 as FVKESK. V lost 3 bases to trimming and J lost 4 bases, with 10 bases between them. CDR3 in DNA: TGTGCCAGCAGCCAGGTTAGGGGGTACGAGCAGTACTTC. Amino acids: CASSQVRGYEQYF.

The chain employs TRBV25-1 and TRBJ2-5; 8 bases agree with TRBD2. Germline trimming cut 7 bases from V and 2 bases from J; bases unmatched to any gene: 3. Germline V gene data show CDR1 as MGHDK and CDR2 as SYGVNS. The CDR3 is made up of 13 amino acids. The CDR3 region is CASTLAGQETQYF. For the CDR3, the DNA is TGTGCCAGCACCTTAGCGGGGCAAGAGACCCAGTACTTC.

This rearrangement joins TRBV27 to TRBJ1-4; 7 nucleotides line up with TRBD1. Germline loops: CDR1 MNHEY, CDR2 SMNVEV (reference sequence). V dropped 5 bases and J dropped 0; count of bases not matched to a gene: 9. CDR3 size: 17 residues. The CDR3 spells CASSRSLGTATNEKLFF. DNA for the CDR3: TGTGCCAGCAGTCGTAGCCTTGGGACAGCAACTAATGAAAAACTGTTTTTT.

This sequence joins TRBV5-4 and TRBJ2-2; D possibly corresponds to TRBD2 (7 bases). CDR3 size: 17 residues. The V end was cut by 4 bases, the J end by 1 base, with 17 bases between. The V gene's germline CDR1 is SGHNT and CDR2 YYREEE (reference sequence). CDR3 in DNA: TGTGCCAGCAGCCCGATGGGAGGGGGAGGGAACACCGGGGAGCTGTTTTTT. Translated, it gives CASSPMGGGGNTGELFF.

The V and J genes are TRBV9 and TRBJ1-1; the D is unclear. The CDR3 covers 13 residues. Germline CDR1 and CDR2: SGDLS and YYNGEE. Deletions cut 2 bases from V and 3 bases from J, with 8 bases between. Here the CDR3 DNA reads TGTGCCAGCAGCGTGGGCAGTCACACTGAAGCTTTCTTT. As protein: CASSVGSHTEAFF.

The chain couples TRBV10-3 to TRBJ2-5, with a weak D call TRBD1 (7 bases). The CDR3 consists of 13 residues. Germline CDR1 and CDR2: ENHRY and SYGVKD. Trimming took off 7 bases at V and 5 bases at J, with 14 bases between the two ends. DNA of the CDR3: TGTGCCATCATGGGGGGCAGGGGGGAGACCCAGTACTTC. Translated: CAIMGGRGETQYF.

The chain couples TRBV2 to TRBJ2-7; 11 bases map to TRBD2. V dropped 8 bases and J dropped 4; count of bases not matched to a gene: 10. CDR3 length: 15 residues. Germline V gives CDR1 SNHLY, CDR2 FYNNEI. The CDR3 here is CASGTAGLAVYEQYF. In DNA, the CDR3 is TGTGCCAGCGGAACCGCGGGACTAGCGGTGTACGAGCAGTACTTC.